This T cell receptor beta chain is drawn from a study of identical twins. Germline values: CDR1 MNHEY, CDR2 SVGAGI. CDR3 size: 13 residues. With 0 bases removed from V and 7 bases from J, the gap between germline ends came to 8 bases. This clonotype was observed a handful of times. Each CDR3 protein gets one entry after TCRdb re-called the 5' RACE reads with MiXCR. The sample consists of approximately 700,000 distinct CDR3 sequences, about 18% of them appearing once. This sample also belongs to another study, concerning T cells expressing NK-cell markers. That report adds: The authors derived TCR beta repertoires from sorted CD3+CD56+NKG2C+, CD3+CD56+NKG2C- and CD3+CD56-NKG2C+ T cells. An anti-gamma-delta TCR antibody was added in several experiments. It restricted sorting to alpha-beta TCR-expressing T cells. Dominant NKG2C+ clonotypes made up about 1.0-7.5% of CD8+ T cells in roughly six donors.

The specimen sequenced was PBMCs. This TCR was recovered from a woman younger than 30 in good health. J is TRBJ2-3 and V is TRBV6-5; D not resolved. This CDR3 reads CASSYSPVNTQYF. The CDR3 DNA reads as TGTGCCAGCAGTTACTCCCCAGTGAATACGCAGTATTTT.